The T cell receptor beta chain under discussion was sequenced for a study of shared clonotypes between healthy human individuals. The authors distributed each subset's genomic DNA evenly over several immunoSEQ plates. The method was immunoSEQ multiplex PCR; TCRdb's version includes in-frame clones alone and lacks a portion of them. The data show 730,000 or so clones, with 72% seen just once and under 2% held by the top ten. This clone was observed once. The V segment lost 5 bases and the J segment 4 bases; nucleotides outside the gene matches: 7. The CDR3 has 15 amino acids. CDR1 is SGHVS and CDR2 is FQNEAQ in the germline V gene.

The TCR was taken from a woman aged 30 to 39 in good health. Material: memory CD4+ T cells sorted from blood. Stated subset: CD45RA-negative fraction. The chain has TRBV7-8 and TRBJ1-2, with TRBD1 identical over 10 bases. The CDR3 loop is CASSQGDRGLYGYTF. The CDR3 region has the DNA TGTGCCAGCAGCCAGGGGGACAGGGGCCTCTATGGCTACACCTTC.